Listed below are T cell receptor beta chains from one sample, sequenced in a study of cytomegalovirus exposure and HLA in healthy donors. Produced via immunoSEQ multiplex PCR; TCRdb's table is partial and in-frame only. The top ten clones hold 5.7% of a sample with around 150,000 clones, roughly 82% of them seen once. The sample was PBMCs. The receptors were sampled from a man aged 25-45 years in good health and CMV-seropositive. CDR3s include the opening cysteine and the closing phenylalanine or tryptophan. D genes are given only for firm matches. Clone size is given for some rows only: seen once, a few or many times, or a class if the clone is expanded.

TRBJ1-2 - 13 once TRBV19 CASSWRGYYGYTF TGTGCCAGTAGTTGGAGAGGTTACTATGGCTACACCTTC
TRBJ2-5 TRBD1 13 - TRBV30 CAWTRGTKETQYF TGTGCCTGGACCAGGGGGACGAAGGAGACCCAGTACTTC
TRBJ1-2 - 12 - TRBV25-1 CASSELEDGYTF TGTGCCAGCAGTGAATTGGAGGATGGCTACACCTTC
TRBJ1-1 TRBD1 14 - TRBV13 CASSPTGWSTEAFF TGTGCCAGCAGCCCGACAGGGTGGAGCACTGAAGCTTTCTTT
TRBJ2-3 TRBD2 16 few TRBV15 CATSSLGGGPSDTQYF TGTGCCACCAGCTCCCTTGGCGGGGGGCCTTCCGATACGCAGTATTTT
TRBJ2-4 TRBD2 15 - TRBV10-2 CASSQLAGTKNIQYF TGCGCCAGCAGTCAACTAGCGGGAACCAAAAACATTCAGTACTTC
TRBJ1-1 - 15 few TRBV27 CASSLSGGTNTEAFF TGTGCCAGCAGTTTATCCGGAGGGACGAACACTGAAGCTTTCTTT
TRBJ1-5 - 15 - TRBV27 CASGSLGQTNQPQHF TGTGCCAGCGGTTCCCTAGGACAGACCAATCAGCCCCAGCATTTT
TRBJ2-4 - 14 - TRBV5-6 CASSSGQKGDSQYF TGTGCCAGCAGTTCCGGACAGAAGGGTGACAGTCAGTACTTC
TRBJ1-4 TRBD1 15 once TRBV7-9 CASRFTGGTNEKLFF TGTGCCAGCAGGTTTACAGGGGGAACTAATGAAAAACTGTTTTTT
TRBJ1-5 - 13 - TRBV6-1 CASSDRNNQPQHF TGTGCCAGCAGTGATAGAAACAATCAGCCCCAGCATTTT
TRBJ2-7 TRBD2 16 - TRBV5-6 CASSFSPGLAGGEQYF TGTGCCAGCAGCTTTTCCCCGGGACTAGCGGGGGGCGAGCAGTACTTC
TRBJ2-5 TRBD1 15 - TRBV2 CASSSTGGAAETQYF TGTGCCAGCAGCTCAACAGGGGGCGCGGCAGAGACCCAGTACTTC
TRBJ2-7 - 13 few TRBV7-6 CASSSPWGGEQYF TGTGCCAGCAGCTCCCCTTGGGGAGGCGAGCAGTACTTC
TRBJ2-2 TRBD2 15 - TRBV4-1 CASRLAGADTGELFF TGCGCCAGCAGACTAGCGGGGGCCGACACCGGGGAGCTGTTTTTT
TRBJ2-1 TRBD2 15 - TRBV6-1 CASILAEAPHNEQFF TGTGCCAGCATTCTAGCGGAGGCCCCCCACAATGAGCAGTTCTTC
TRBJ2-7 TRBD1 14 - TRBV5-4 CASSPDRGLREQYF TGTGCCAGCAGCCCGGACAGGGGGCTTCGCGAGCAGTACTTC
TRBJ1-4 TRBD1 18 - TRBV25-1 CASSHRETGGETNEKLFF TGTGCCAGCAGCCATCGAGAAACAGGGGGCGAGACTAATGAAAAACTGTTTTTT
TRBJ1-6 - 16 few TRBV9 CASSVAIGRGSSPLHF TGTGCCAGCAGCGTAGCTATAGGGAGGGGATCTTCACCCCTCCACTTT
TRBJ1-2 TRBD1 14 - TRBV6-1 CASSGGQPRGGYTF TGTGCCAGCAGTGGGGGACAGCCCAGGGGAGGCTACACCTTC
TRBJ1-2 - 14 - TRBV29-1 CSVEDGAGVDGYTF TGCAGCGTTGAAGATGGGGCAGGAGTAGATGGCTACACCTTC
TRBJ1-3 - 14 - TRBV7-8 CASSLAQGGNTIYF TGTGCCAGCAGCTTAGCGCAGGGGGGAAACACCATATATTTT
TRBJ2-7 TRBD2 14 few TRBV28 CASSNFGGVYEQYF TGTGCCAGCTCCAATTTCGGGGGGGTCTACGAGCAGTACTTC
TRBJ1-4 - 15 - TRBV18 CASSPRGQNNEKLFF TGTGCCAGCTCACCACGGGGGCAGAATAATGAAAAACTGTTTTTT
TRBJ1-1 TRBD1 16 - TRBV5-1 CASSLEQGARLTEAFF TGCGCCAGCAGCTTGGAACAGGGGGCGCGACTCACTGAAGCTTTCTTT
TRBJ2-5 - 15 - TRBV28 CASSSITGIQETQYF TGTGCCAGCAGTTCAATCACAGGGATCCAAGAGACCCAGTACTTC
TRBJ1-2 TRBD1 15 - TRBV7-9 CASSFSTGGGYGYTF TGTGCCAGCAGCTTCAGCACAGGGGGCGGCTATGGCTACACCTTC
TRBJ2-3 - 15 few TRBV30 CAGMGAKSGTDTQYF TGTGCCGGGATGGGGGCGAAGTCGGGCACAGATACGCAGTATTTT
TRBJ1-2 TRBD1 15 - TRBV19 CASRTGTGGLYGYTF TGTGCCAGTAGGACCGGGACAGGGGGCCTCTATGGCTACACCTTC
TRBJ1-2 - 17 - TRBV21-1 CASSRINTGYSNYGYTF TGTGCCAGCAGCAGGATCAACACGGGGTATTCTAACTATGGCTACACCTTC
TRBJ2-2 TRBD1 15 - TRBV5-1 CASSSGQGGTGELFF TGCGCCAGCAGCTCTGGACAGGGGGGGACCGGGGAGCTGTTTTTT
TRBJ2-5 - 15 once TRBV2 CASSEFLGAQETQYF TGTGCCAGCAGTGAATTCTTAGGGGCCCAAGAGACCCAGTACTTC
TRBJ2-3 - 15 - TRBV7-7 CASSLAPGSADTQYF TGTGCCAGCAGCCTGGCCCCGGGTAGCGCAGATACGCAGTATTTT
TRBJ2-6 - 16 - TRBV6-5 CASSYFTGSGANVLTF TGTGCCAGCAGTTACTTCACAGGCTCTGGGGCCAACGTCCTGACTTTC
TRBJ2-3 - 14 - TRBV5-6 CASSLGPYTDTQYF TGTGCCAGCAGCTTGGGTCCCTACACAGATACGCAGTATTTT
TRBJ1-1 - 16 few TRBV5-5 CASSSEARELGTEAFF TGTGCCAGCAGTTCCGAGGCGAGGGAATTGGGCACTGAAGCTTTCTTT
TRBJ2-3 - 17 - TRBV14 CASSQGIYYHSTDTQYF TGTGCCAGCAGCCAAGGTATATACTACCATAGCACAGATACGCAGTATTTT
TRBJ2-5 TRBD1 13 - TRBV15 CATSRDRGETQYF TGTGCCACCAGCAGGGACAGGGGTGAGACCCAGTACTTC
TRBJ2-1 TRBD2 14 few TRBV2 CASSGSGGNNEQFF TGTGCCAGCAGTGGTAGCGGGGGGAACAATGAGCAGTTCTTC
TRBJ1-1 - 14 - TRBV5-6 CASSPDAGDTEAFF TGTGCCAGCAGCCCAGACGCGGGGGATACTGAAGCTTTCTTT
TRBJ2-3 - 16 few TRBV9 CASSVGGVWGADTQYF TGTGCCAGCAGCGTAGGGGGGGTTTGGGGGGCAGATACGCAGTATTTT